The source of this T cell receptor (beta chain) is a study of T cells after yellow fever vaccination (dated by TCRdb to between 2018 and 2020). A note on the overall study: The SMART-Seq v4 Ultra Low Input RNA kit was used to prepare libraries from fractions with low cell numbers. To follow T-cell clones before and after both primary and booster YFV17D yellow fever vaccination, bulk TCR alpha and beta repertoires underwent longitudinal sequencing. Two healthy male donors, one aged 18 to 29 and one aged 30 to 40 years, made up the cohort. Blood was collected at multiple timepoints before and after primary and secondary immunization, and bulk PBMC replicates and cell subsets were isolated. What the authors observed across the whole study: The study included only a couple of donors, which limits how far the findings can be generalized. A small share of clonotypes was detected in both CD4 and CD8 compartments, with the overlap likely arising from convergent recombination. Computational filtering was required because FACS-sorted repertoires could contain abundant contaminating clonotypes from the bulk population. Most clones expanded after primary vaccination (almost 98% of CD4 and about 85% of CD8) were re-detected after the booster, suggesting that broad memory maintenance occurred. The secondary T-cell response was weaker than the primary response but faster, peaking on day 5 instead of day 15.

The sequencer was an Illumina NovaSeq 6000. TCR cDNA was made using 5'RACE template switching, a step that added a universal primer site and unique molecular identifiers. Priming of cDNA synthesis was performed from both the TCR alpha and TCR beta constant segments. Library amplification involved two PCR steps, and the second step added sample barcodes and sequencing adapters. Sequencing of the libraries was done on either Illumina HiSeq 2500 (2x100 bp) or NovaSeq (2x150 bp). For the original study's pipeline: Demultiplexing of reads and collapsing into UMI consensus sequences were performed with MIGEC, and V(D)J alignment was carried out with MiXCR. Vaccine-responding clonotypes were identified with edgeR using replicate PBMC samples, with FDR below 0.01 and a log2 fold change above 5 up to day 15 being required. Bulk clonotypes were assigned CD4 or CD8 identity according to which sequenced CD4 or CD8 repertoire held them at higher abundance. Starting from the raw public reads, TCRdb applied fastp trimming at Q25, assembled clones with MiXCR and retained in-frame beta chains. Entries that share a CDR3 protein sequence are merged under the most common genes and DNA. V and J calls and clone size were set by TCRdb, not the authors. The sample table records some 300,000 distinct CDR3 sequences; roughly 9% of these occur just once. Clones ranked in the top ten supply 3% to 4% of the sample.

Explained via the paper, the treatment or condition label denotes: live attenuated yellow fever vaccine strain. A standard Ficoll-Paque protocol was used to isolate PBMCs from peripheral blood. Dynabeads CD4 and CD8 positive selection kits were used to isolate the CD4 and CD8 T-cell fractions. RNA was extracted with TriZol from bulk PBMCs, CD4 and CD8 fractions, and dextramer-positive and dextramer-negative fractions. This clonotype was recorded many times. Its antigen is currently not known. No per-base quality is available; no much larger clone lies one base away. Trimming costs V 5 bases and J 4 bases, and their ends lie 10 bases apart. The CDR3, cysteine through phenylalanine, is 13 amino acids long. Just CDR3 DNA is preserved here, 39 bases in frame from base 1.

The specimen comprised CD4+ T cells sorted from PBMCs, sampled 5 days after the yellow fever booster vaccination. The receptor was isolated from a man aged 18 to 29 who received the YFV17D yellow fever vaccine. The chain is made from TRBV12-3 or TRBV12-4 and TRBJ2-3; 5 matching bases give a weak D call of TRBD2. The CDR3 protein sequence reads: CASSQMRADTQYF. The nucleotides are TGTGCCAGCAGTCAAATGCGGGCAGATACGCAGTATTTT.